This T cell receptor (beta chain) was documented in a study of T cell clones after liver transplantation. Sequencing was performed with immunoSEQ multiplex PCR; in TCRdb, only in-frame clones are kept and a portion is missing. Of some 20,000 clones in the sample, more than 70% were seen once. Germline-derived CDR1 and CDR2 are SGHVS and FQNEAQ. The CDR3 totals 14 residues. The germline V and J ends were trimmed by 4 bases and 3 bases, with 9 bases remaining between them. The chain recombines TRBV7-8 with TRBJ2-2; D is ambiguous. Sequencing used CD8+ T cells from blood, obtained 48 months after liver transplant. The clonotype comes from a human patient who received a liver transplant. Some T cells could come from the graft donor. CDR3 sequence reads: CASSSDGYTGELFF. The CDR3 bases are TGTGCCAGCAGCTCCGACGGCTACACCGGGGAGCTGTTTTTT.